One and the same sample provided the 14 T cell receptor beta chains below, sequenced in a study of T cell responses to AZD1222 COVID-19 vaccine. Assay used: immunoSEQ multiplex PCR; TCRdb lists only in-frame clones, some missing. The data hold over 100,000 clones, with about 88% observed a single time. The sequencing here drew on peripheral blood, taken on day 0 of AZD1222 vaccination. These TCRs come from an adult in good health.

The rearrangement joins TRBV30 to TRBJ1-2; D gene ambiguous. Trimming removed 1 base at V and 2 bases at J, with 8 bases between. The CDR3 totals 13 residues. Germline values: CDR1 GTSNPN, CDR2 SVGIG (reference sequence). CDR3 sequence: CAWSEPGNYGYTF. In DNA, the CDR3 is TGTGCCTGGAGTGAACCGGGGAACTATGGCTACACCTTC.

CDR3 loop: CASSLGTTNEKLFF. The CDR3 DNA sequence: TGCGCCAGCAGCTTGGGAACAACTAATGAAAAACTGTTTTTT. The chain links TRBV5-1 to TRBJ1-4; D remains unclear. Trimming stripped 0 bases from V and 0 bases from J, with 3 bases between. The CDR3 loop spans 14 amino acids. Germline assignment: CDR1 SGHRS and CDR2 YFSETQ. The whole variable domain, filled in from reference TRBV5-1 and TRBJ1-4, reads KAGVTQTPRYLIKTRGQQVTLSCSPISGHRSVSWYQQTPGQGLQFLFEYFSETQRNKGNFPGRFSGRQFSNSRSEMNVSTLELGDSALYLCASSLGTTNEKLFFGSGTQLSVL.

This clone has just a few counts. In nucleotides, the CDR3 is TGCGCCAGCTGGACCGGGACAGGTCCCAATCAGCCCCAGCATTTT. Amino acids: CASWTGTGPNQPQHF. V is TRBV10-2 and J is TRBJ1-5; 8 bases match TRBD1. V shed 8 bases and J 3 bases; nucleotides not matched to a gene: 9. Germline values: CDR1 WSHSY, CDR2 SAAADI. The CDR3 contains 15 residues.

This rearrangement joins TRBV27 to TRBJ2-1, with 13 bases aligning to TRBD2. V shed 0 bases, J shed 7 bases, and the junction held 6 bases outside the gene matches. Germline-derived CDR1 and CDR2 are MNHEY and SMNVEV (reference sequence). This CDR3 contains 17 residues. The CDR3 spells CASSLSPGTSGTNEQFF. CDR3 coding DNA: TGTGCCAGCAGTTTATCGCCCGGGACTAGCGGGACGAATGAGCAGTTCTTC.

At least ten counts were recorded for this clone. The genes are TRBV19 and TRBJ2-7; D gene uncertain. The CDR3 sequence is 15 residues long. Germline V gene sequence: CDR1 LNHDA, CDR2 SQIVND (reference sequence). V was pared by 0 bases and J by 0 bases, with 9 bases between. CDR3 amino acids: CASSIDMGSSYEQYF. As DNA, the CDR3 is TGTGCCAGTAGTATAGATATGGGCAGCTCCTACGAGCAGTACTTC.

V is TRBV28 and J is TRBJ1-5; D possibly corresponds to TRBD1 (6 bases). The CDR3 spans 16 residues. V dropped 4 bases and J dropped 7 bases, with 20 bases sitting between them. The germline gives CDR1 MDHEN, CDR2 SYDVKM. CDR3 sequence reads: CASSYHSGARGQPQHF. CDR3 in DNA: TGTGCCAGCAGTTACCATAGCGGTGCTAGGGGGCAGCCCCAGCATTTT.

This chain uses TRBV28 with TRBJ1-5; 8 bases are shared with TRBD1. V shed 5 bases, J shed 3 bases, and the junction held 6 bases outside the gene matches. Per germline, CDR1 MDHEN and CDR2 SYDVKM. The CDR3 is 15 amino acids. This chain's CDR3 is CASSTQGAHNQPQHF. CDR3 DNA: TGTGCCAGCAGTACCCAGGGGGCACACAATCAGCCCCAGCATTTT.

The chain recombines TRBV5-1 with TRBJ1-3; D is ambiguous. The CDR3 extends over 15 amino acids. The ends were cut back, 0 bases at V and 0 bases at J, with 7 bases in the middle. The germline CDR1 and CDR2 sequences are SGHRS and YFSETQ. The CDR3 reads CASSLAGFSGNTIYF. In DNA, the CDR3 is TGCGCCAGCAGCTTGGCGGGTTTCTCTGGAAACACCATATATTTT.

This clone was counted a few times. V and J are TRBV7-9 and TRBJ2-5, with 7 bases identical to TRBD2. The V gene end was trimmed by 0 bases and the J gene end by 4 bases; junction bases not matched to a gene: 8. The germline gives CDR1 SEHNR, CDR2 FQNEAQ (reference sequence). This CDR3 is 16 amino acids long. The CDR3 DNA reads as TGTGCCAGCAGCTTAGCGACTTCAGTAGCGGGAGAGACCCAGTACTTC. Amino acids: CASSLATSVAGETQYF.

Only a few counts were recorded for this clone. V usage is TRBV13 and J usage is TRBJ1-2, with 8 bases that match TRBD1. The V segment lost 5 bases and the J segment 7 bases; nucleotides outside the gene matches: 9. The CDR3 is made up of 14 amino acids. Germline V gene data show CDR1 as PRHDT and CDR2 as FYEKMQ (reference sequence). CDR3 amino acids: CASSPRTGLGGYTF. The CDR3 DNA sequence: TGTGCCAGCAGCCCCCGGACAGGGTTGGGTGGCTACACCTTC.

This clone was counted a few times. The germline gene is not matched at one end of the junction; a read error may be the cause. The chain couples TRBV11-2 to TRBJ2-3; 8 bases agree with TRBD2. Germline V CDR1 and CDR2: SGHAT, FQNNGV. The CDR3 is made up of 15 amino acids. CDR3 sequence reads: CASIPAAGGTYTQYF. In DNA form, the CDR3 reads TGTGCCAGCATCCCAGCGGCGGGGGGCACATATACGCAGTATTTT.

V and J are TRBV7-2 and TRBJ2-6; D unclear. Per germline, CDR1 SGHTA and CDR2 FQGNSA. CDR3 size: 15 residues. V was clipped by 5 bases and J by 4 bases, with 12 bases between them. The CDR3 nucleotides read TGTGCCAGCAGCCCTTGGGCGTCGGGGGCCAACGTCCTGACTTTC. It translates to CASSPWASGANVLTF.

In DNA form, the CDR3 reads TGTGCCAGCAGCGCCACAGCGATGAACACTGAAGCTTTCTTT. It is translated as CASSATAMNTEAFF. This chain connects TRBV9 to TRBJ1-1; D gene ambiguous. The CDR3 extends over 14 amino acids. Trimming removed 3 bases from V and 0 bases from J, with 9 bases in between. Germline CDR1 reads SGDLS; CDR2 reads YYNGEE.

The J gene is TRBJ2-4, the V gene TRBV20-1; D unresolved. Per the germline V gene, CDR1 is DFQATT and CDR2 is SNEGSKA (reference sequence). This CDR3 spans 14 amino acids. V was pared by 3 bases and J by 0 bases, with 9 bases between. CDR3 in amino acids: CSASQTQAKNIQYF. CDR3 sequence (DNA): TGCAGTGCTAGTCAGACGCAAGCCAAAAACATTCAGTACTTC.